Presented here are 27 T cell receptor beta chains from one specimen sequenced in a study of tumor-infiltrating lymphocytes in glioblastoma multiforme. TCRB libraries came from RNA via three nested multiplex PCR rounds. TCRdb passed the multiplex PCR reads through MiXCR, listing each CDR3 protein once. The repertoire consists of around 15,000 distinct CDR3 sequences, with 65% to 85% occurring once and the leading ten covering approximately 38%. The sequenced material came from brain tumor tissue. These TCRs come from a male donor with glioblastoma.

The chain uses TRBV20-1 and TRBJ2-5; TRBD1 agrees at 7 bases. The CDR3 runs 14 residues. The ends lost 5 bases at V and 4 bases at J; junction bases unmatched: 10. CDR1 DFQATT and CDR2 SNEGSKA come from the germline V gene (reference sequence). The CDR3 DNA reads as TGCAGTGCTCCTCCGGGACAGTTTTTAGAGACCCAGTACTTC. It specifies CSAPPGQFLETQYF.

About this clonotype: Relative to the germline gene, one junction end is altered; a read error may explain this. The chain is built from TRBV5-1 and TRBJ1-1; D gene unclear. The CDR3 spans 15 residues. CDR1 SGHRS and CDR2 YFSETQ come from the germline V gene. CDR3 sequence reads: CASRHGVRLNTEAFF. As DNA, the CDR3 is TGCGCCAGCAGGCACGGGGTCAGGCTAAACACCGAAGCTTTCTTT.

For this clonotype: Compared with germline, one end of the junction differs, possibly owing to a read error. The J gene is TRBJ2-6, the V gene TRBV4-1, with a possible D match to TRBD1 (6 bases). Looked up from germline, CDR1 is MGHRA and CDR2 is YSYEKL. CDR3 size: 16 residues. CDR3 DNA sequence: TGCGCCAGCAGCCAAGTTGCAGGGGCAGGGGCCAACGTCCTGACATTC. Translating gives CASSQVAGAGANVLTF.

With respect to this clonotype: At one of its ends the junction is not consistent with the germline gene, which may arise from a read error. This rearrangement joins TRBV11-3 to TRBJ2-3; D gene uncertain. CDR1 and CDR2 (germline): SGHNT, YENEEA. The length of the CDR3 is 14 residues. The DNA for the CDR3 is TGTGCCAGGAGCTTGGAGAGTCACACAGATAGGCAGTATTTT. Its translation is CARSLESHTDRQYF.

This chain uses TRBV20-1 with TRBJ2-3, with TRBD1 matching 8 bases. With 6 bases clipped from V and 1 base from J, the junction kept 6 bases outside the gene matches. The CDR3 is made up of 14 amino acids. Germline lookup yields CDR1 DFQATT and CDR2 SNEGSKA (reference sequence). CDR3 region: CSATDRVRTDTQYF. CDR3 bases: TGCAGTGCAACGGACAGGGTACGCACAGATACGCAGTATTTT.

The V gene is TRBV11-2, the J gene TRBJ1-2, with D possibly TRBD1 on 5 matching bases. Germline V gene data show CDR1 as SGHAT and CDR2 as FQNNGV. Deletions cut 8 bases from V and 4 bases from J, with 20 bases between. The CDR3 length is 15 residues. In DNA, the CDR3 is TGTGCCAGCGGCTCGGGAACGGGGGTGGGCTATGGCTACACCTTC. It encodes CASGSGTGVGYGYTF.

Remarks on this clonotype: Germline and junction disagree at one end, which may indicate a read error. The V and J genes are TRBV20-1 and TRBJ1-4; 10 bases match TRBD1. The CDR3 length is 14 residues. Germline values: CDR1 DFQATT, CDR2 SNEGSKA (reference sequence). CDR3 sequence (DNA): TGCTGTGCTCCTGAGCAGGGACAGGGGCTCGGACTGTTTTTT. Translation gives CCAPEQGQGLGLFF.

Details on this clonotype: A much larger clone differs from this one at a single base, so this may be a read error. The chain links TRBV12-3 or TRBV12-4 to TRBJ2-1, with TRBD1 matching 8 bases. Trimming took 5 bases from V and 6 from J; bases not matched to a gene: 6. The CDR3 has 14 residues. CDR3 DNA sequence: TGTGCCAGCAGTATCGGACAGGGTGGCAATGAGCAGTTCTTC. Translation: CASSIGQGGNEQFF.

The chain links TRBV11-2 to TRBJ2-1; 11 bases match TRBD1. The CDR3 is 15 residues long. V trimming: 3 bases; J trimming: 4 bases; junction bases outside the gene matches: 2. From germline, CDR1 is SGHAT and CDR2 FQNNGV. The CDR3, as DNA: TGTGCCAGCAGCTTGGGACAGGGGGGATACAATGAGCAGTTCTTC. It codes for CASSLGQGGYNEQFF. The variable domain in full, with the rest retrieved from reference TRBV11-2 and TRBJ2-1, is EAGVAQSPRYKIIEKRQSVAFWCNPISGHATLYWYQQILGQGPKLLIQFQNNGVVDDSQLPKDRFSAERLKGVDSTLKIQPAKLEDSAVYLCASSLGQGGYNEQFFGPGTRLTVL.

V usage is TRBV20-1 and J usage is TRBJ2-2; maybe TRBD2 (6 bases). The CDR3 loop spans 15 amino acids. V lost 0 bases and J lost 4, with 12 bases in between. The germline V gene has CDR1 DFQATT and CDR2 SNEGSKA (reference sequence). The DNA for the CDR3 is TGCAGTGCTAGAGATCCGGGACTTGCCACCGGGGAGCTGTTTTTT. Its protein product is CSARDPGLATGELFF.

The chain joins TRBV10-3 to TRBJ2-3; no clear D gene. Germline V lookup: CDR1 ENHRY, CDR2 SYGVKD. V lost 0 bases to trimming and J lost 5 bases, with 3 bases between them. The length of the CDR3 is 12 residues. CDR3 DNA: TGTGCCATCAGTGAGTCGGGAGATACGCAGTATTTT. This encodes CAISESGDTQYF.

On this clonotype itself: The germline gene is not matched at one end of the junction; a read error may be the cause. V usage is TRBV11-3 and J usage is TRBJ2-3; D remains unclear. Germline V CDR1 and CDR2: SGHNT, YENEEA. CDR3 length: 14 residues. CDR3 in DNA: TGTTCCAGTAGCTTTGAGAGTCACACAGATACTCAGTATTTT. Its translation is CSSSFESHTDTQYF.

This rearrangement joins TRBV11-2 to TRBJ1-1; 7 positions match TRBD1. With V trimmed by 5 bases and J by 0 bases, 6 bases remained unmatched. In germline, CDR1 is SGHAT, CDR2 FQNNGV. CDR3 length: 15 residues. The CDR3 sequence: CASSTGQVMNTEAFF. The DNA for the CDR3 is TGTGCCAGCAGCACAGGACAGGTCATGAACACTGAAGCTTTCTTT.

The V and J genes are TRBV5-6 and TRBJ1-4, with 7 bases identical to TRBD1. The V and J ends lost 5 bases and 4 bases, in that order; junction bases with no gene match: 5. The CDR3 has 14 residues. The V gene's germline CDR1 is SGHDT and CDR2 YYEEEE. CDR3 loop: CASRRQGDNEKLFF. CDR3 bases: TGTGCCAGCAGGCGTCAGGGGGATAATGAAAAACTGTTTTTT.

As for this clonotype: A junction boundary mismatches the germline segment, possibly from a read error. V and J are TRBV5-6 and TRBJ2-1; no firm D call. CDR3 length: 12 residues. Germline assignment: CDR1 SGHDT and CDR2 YYEEEE. The CDR3 reads CASSVAYNEQFF. The DNA for the CDR3 is TGTGCCAGCTCCGTTGCCTATAATGAGCAGTTCTTC.

Concerning this clonotype: The conserved phenylalanine or tryptophan is not found at the CDR3 terminus, so this likely reflects a read error. The chain recombines TRBV11-2 with TRBJ2-7, with D possibly TRBD2 on 5 matching bases. Germline CDR1 reads SGHAT; CDR2 reads FQNNGV. CDR3 length: 16 residues. V lost 10 bases and J 1 base, leaving 23 bases between the germline ends. The CDR3 loop reads CATSTNLPGNSYEQYS. CDR3 coding DNA: TGTGCCACGTCGACGAATTTACCGGGAAATTCCTACGAGCAGTACTCC.

This rearrangement joins TRBV20-1 to TRBJ2-7; possible D gene TRBD1, 5 bases. The ends were cut back, 5 bases at V and 6 bases at J, with 14 bases in the middle. Germline V gene data show CDR1 as DFQATT and CDR2 as SNEGSKA (reference sequence). The CDR3 is 12 residues long. The CDR3 sequence: CSASARACEQYF. The CDR3, as DNA: TGCAGTGCTTCGGCCAGGGCCTGCGAGCAGTACTTC.

Regarding this clonotype: A much bigger clone sits one base away, suggesting this may be a read error. V and J are TRBV11-2 and TRBJ1-1, with 8 bases matching TRBD1. CDR3 size: 14 residues. Germline CDR1 SGHAT, CDR2 FQNNGV. CDR3 sequence: CARSLTGVGTEAFF. The CDR3 DNA is TGTGCCCGCAGCTTGACAGGGGTAGGAACTGAAGCTTTCTTT.

Details on this clonotype: The conserved phenylalanine or tryptophan is not found at the CDR3 terminus, so this likely reflects a read error. This rearrangement joins TRBV11-2 to TRBJ2-2, with TRBD2 matching 7 bases. The J segment lost 10 bases and the V segment lost 6 bases, leaving 17 bases of the junction unmatched. Germline CDR1 is SGHAT and CDR2 is FQNNGV. This CDR3 contains 16 residues. The CDR3 region is CASRGMGAGVPLELFY. The CDR3 DNA sequence: TGTGCCAGCAGGGGGATGGGTGCGGGAGTCCCCCTGGAGCTGTTTTAT.

V and J are TRBV12-3 or TRBV12-4 and TRBJ1-6, with no clear D. V was cut by 3 bases and J by 13 bases, with 16 bases left in between. CDR3 length: 14 residues. The DNA of the CDR3 is TGTGCCAGCAGTTTGGGCCAGGTTGAGTCGCCCCTCCACTTT. This codes for CASSLGQVESPLHF.

Remarks on this clonotype: The CDR3 end shows no conserved phenylalanine or tryptophan, and so a read error is likely. The rearrangement uses TRBV20-1 and TRBJ1-1; D may be TRBD1 (5 bases). Germline V gives CDR1 DFQATT, CDR2 SNEGSKA (reference sequence). The CDR3 loop spans 15 amino acids. The CDR3 is CNARDGGGLGSEAFL. The CDR3 DNA reads TGCAATGCTAGAGATGGGGGGGGACTTGGGTCTGAAGCTTTCCTC.

This clonotype was recorded many times. The chain joins TRBV18 to TRBJ2-7; D is uncertain. The CDR3 covers 13 residues. V dropped 1 base and J dropped 3 bases, with 7 bases sitting between them. Germline-derived CDR1 and CDR2 are KGHSH and LQKENI. The CDR3 sequence: CASSPRNNYEQYF. CDR3 in DNA: TGTGCCAGCTCACCACGAAACAACTACGAGCAGTACTTC.

Many counts were recorded for this clonotype. This chain connects TRBV6-1 to TRBJ2-5; 11 bases line up with TRBD2. Looked up from germline, CDR1 is MNHNS and CDR2 is SASEGT. Unmatched junction bases numbered 8, after V lost 0 bases and J lost 5 bases. The CDR3 length is 17 residues. The DNA of the CDR3 is TGTGCCAGCAGTGAAGCCGGAAGACTAGCGGGAATGGAGACCCAGTACTTC. Translated: CASSEAGRLAGMETQYF.

V gene TRBV5-1 combines with J gene TRBJ2-1; D uncertain. Germline V gene data show CDR1 as SGHRS and CDR2 as YFSETQ. V was clipped by 4 bases and J by 0 bases, with 8 bases between them. The CDR3 runs 14 residues. CDR3: CASSPYSSYNEQFF. In DNA, the CDR3 is TGCGCCAGCAGCCCATACAGCTCCTACAATGAGCAGTTCTTC.

V and J are TRBV10-3 and TRBJ2-2; D is uncertain. CDR3 length: 14 amino acids. Germline V gene data show CDR1 as ENHRY and CDR2 as SYGVKD. The V and J ends lost 0 bases and 6 bases respectively, with 8 bases between them. CDR3 DNA: TGTGCCATCAGTGAGTCCCTGGACGCCGGGGAGCTGTTTTTT. This sequence encodes CAISESLDAGELFF.

This CDR3 reads CASSKDITSGQPYEQYF. The CDR3 DNA sequence: TGTGCCAGCAGCAAAGACATCACTTCAGGGCAACCCTACGAGCAGTACTTC. This chain uses TRBV21-1 with TRBJ2-7; the table calls TRBD1, which could not be checked here. TRBV21-1 is assigned pseudogene status. This CDR3 spans 17 amino acids.

With regard to this clonotype: The CDR3 does not close with the conserved phenylalanine or tryptophan, likely indicating a read error. This chain joins TRBV20-1 and TRBJ2-5; 9 bases are a match to TRBD2. The length of the CDR3 is 15 residues. The V segment lost 0 bases and the J segment 3 bases; nucleotides outside the gene matches: 5. CDR1 DFQATT and CDR2 SNEGSKA come from the germline V gene (reference sequence). The CDR3 DNA is TGCAGTGCTAGAGATCCCAGACTAGCGGAAGAGACCCAGTACTAC. Protein: CSARDPRLAEETQYY.